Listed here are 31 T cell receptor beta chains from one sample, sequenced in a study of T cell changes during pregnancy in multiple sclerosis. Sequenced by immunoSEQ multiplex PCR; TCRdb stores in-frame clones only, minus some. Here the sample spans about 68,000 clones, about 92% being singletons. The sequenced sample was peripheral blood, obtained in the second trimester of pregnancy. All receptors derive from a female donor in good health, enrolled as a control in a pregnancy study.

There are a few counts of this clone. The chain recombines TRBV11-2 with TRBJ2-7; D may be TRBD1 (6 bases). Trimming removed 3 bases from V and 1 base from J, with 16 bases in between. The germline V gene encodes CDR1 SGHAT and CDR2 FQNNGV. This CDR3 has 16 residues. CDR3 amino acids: CASSLGTITNSYEQYF. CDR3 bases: TGTGCCAGCAGCTTGGGGACAATCACGAATTCCTACGAGCAGTACTTC.

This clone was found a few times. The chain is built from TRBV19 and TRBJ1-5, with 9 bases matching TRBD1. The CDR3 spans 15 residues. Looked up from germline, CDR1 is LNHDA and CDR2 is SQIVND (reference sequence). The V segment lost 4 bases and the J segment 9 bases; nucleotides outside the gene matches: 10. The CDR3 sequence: CASSNRDRDLRPQHF. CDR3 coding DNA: TGTGCCAGTAGTAACCGGGACAGGGACCTTCGGCCCCAGCATTTT.

The CDR3 region has the DNA TGTGCCAGCTCAACGGACATGAACGAGCAGTACTTC. The encoded protein is CASSTDMNEQYF. The chain carries TRBV18 and TRBJ2-7; TRBD1 might be the D (5 bases). Germline V gene data show CDR1 as KGHSH and CDR2 as LQKENI. This CDR3 is 12 amino acids long. Trimming pared 5 bases from V and 5 bases from J, leaving 10 bases between.

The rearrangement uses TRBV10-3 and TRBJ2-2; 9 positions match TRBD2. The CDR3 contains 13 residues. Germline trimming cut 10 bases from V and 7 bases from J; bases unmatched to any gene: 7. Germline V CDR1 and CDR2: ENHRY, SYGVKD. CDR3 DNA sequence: TGTGCCACGGATGGACTAGCGAACGGGGAGCTGTTTTTT. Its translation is CATDGLANGELFF.

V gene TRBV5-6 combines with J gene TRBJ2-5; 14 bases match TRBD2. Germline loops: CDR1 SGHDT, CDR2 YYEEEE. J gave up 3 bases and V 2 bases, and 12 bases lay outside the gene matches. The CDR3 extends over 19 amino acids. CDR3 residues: CASSLPGLAGDSPKETQYF. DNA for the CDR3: TGTGCCAGCAGCTTACCGGGACTAGCGGGAGATTCCCCCAAAGAGACCCAGTACTTC.

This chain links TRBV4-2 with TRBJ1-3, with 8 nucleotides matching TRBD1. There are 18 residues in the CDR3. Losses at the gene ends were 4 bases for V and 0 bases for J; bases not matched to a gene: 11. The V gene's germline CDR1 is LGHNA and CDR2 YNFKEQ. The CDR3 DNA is TGTGCCAGCAGCCTAGACAGGGGAGGGGATTCCTCTGGAAACACCATATATTTT. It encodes CASSLDRGGDSSGNTIYF.

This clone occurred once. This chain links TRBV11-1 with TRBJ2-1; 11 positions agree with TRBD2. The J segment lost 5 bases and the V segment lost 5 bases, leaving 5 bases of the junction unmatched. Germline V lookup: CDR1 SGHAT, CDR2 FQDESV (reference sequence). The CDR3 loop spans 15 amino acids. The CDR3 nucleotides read TGTGCCAGCAGCCGCGGGACTAGCGGAAACAATGAGCAGTTCTTC. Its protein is CASSRGTSGNNEQFF.

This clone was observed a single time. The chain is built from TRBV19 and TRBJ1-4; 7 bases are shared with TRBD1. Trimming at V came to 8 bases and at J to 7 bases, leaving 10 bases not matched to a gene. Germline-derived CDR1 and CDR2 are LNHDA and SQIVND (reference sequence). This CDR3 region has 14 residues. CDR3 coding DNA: TGTGCCAGTGGCAATTACAGGGGAGGTGAAAAACTGTTTTTT. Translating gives CASGNYRGGEKLFF.

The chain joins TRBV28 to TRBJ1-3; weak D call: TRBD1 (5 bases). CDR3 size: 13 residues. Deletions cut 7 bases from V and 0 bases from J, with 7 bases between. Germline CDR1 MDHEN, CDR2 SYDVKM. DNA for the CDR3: TGTGCCAGCAAGACAGCCTCTGGAAACACCATATATTTT. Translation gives CASKTASGNTIYF.

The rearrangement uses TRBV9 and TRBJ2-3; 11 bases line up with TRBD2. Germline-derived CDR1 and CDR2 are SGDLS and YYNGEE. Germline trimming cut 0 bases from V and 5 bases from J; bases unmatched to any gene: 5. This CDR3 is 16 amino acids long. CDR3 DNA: TGTGCCAGCAGCGTAGGAACTAGCGGGGGATTAGATACGCAGTATTTT. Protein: CASSVGTSGGLDTQYF.

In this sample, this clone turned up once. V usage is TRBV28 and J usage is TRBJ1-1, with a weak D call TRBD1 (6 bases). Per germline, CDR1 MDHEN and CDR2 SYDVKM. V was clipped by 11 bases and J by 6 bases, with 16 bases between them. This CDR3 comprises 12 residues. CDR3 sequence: CALGQFGAEAFF. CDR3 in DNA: TGTGCCTTAGGACAGTTCGGGGCTGAAGCTTTCTTT.

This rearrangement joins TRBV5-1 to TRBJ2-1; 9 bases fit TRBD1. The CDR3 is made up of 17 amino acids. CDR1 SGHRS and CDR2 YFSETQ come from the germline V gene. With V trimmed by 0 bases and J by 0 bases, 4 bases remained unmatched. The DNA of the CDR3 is TGCGCCAGCAGCTTGGACAGGGGGCCTTTCTCCTACAATGAGCAGTTCTTC. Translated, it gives CASSLDRGPFSYNEQFF.

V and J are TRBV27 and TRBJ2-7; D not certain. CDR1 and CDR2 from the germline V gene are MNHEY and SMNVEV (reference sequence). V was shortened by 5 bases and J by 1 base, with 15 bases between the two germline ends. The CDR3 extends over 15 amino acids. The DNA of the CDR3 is TGTGCCAGCAGTCGATATCGGGTAGAGTCCTACGAGCAGTACTTC. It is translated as CASSRYRVESYEQYF.

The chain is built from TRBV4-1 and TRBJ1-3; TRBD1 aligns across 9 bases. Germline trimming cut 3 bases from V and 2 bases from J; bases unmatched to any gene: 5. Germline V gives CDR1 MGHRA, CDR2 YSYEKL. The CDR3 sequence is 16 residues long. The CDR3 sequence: CASSQGGQGTGNTIYF. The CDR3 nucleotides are TGCGCCAGCAGCCAGGGAGGACAGGGGACTGGAAACACCATATATTTT.

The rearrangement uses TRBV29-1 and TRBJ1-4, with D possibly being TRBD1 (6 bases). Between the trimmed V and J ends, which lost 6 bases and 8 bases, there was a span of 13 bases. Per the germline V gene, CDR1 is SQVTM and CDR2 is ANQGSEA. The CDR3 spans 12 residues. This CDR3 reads CSVDDRQEKLFF. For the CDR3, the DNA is TGCAGCGTGGATGACAGGCAGGAAAAACTGTTTTTT.

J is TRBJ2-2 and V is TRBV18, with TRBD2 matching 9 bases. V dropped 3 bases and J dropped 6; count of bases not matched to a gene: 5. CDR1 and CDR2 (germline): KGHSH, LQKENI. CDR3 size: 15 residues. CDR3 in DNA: TGTGCCAGCTCACCGGTTAGCGGGAGCTCCGGGGAGCTGTTTTTT. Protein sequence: CASSPVSGSSGELFF.

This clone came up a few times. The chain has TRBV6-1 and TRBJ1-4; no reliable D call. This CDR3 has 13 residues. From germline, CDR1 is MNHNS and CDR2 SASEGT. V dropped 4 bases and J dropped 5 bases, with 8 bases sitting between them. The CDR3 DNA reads TGTGCCAGCAGTGTGGGAGAAAATGAAAAACTGTTTTTT. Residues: CASSVGENEKLFF.

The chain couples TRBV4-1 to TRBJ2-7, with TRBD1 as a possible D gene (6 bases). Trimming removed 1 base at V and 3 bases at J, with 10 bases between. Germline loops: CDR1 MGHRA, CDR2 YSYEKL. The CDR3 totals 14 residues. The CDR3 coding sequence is TGCGCCAGCAGCCAAGTCCCAGGGGACTACGAGCAGTACTTC. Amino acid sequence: CASSQVPGDYEQYF.

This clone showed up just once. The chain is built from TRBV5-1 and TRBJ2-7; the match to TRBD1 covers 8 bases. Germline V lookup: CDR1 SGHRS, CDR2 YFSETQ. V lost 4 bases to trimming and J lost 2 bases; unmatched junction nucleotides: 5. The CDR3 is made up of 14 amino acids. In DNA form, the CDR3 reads TGCGCCAGCAGCATCGGGACAGGTACCTACGAGCAGTACTTC. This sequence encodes CASSIGTGTYEQYF.

CDR3 sequence (DNA): TGTGCCACCAGCAGATCTAGCGGAGGGGGGGTCGAGCAGTACTTC. Translated, it gives CATSRSSGGGVEQYF. The chain is built from TRBV15 and TRBJ2-7; D might be TRBD2 (7 bases). CDR1 LNHNV and CDR2 YYDKDF come from the germline V gene (reference sequence). The V and J ends lost 2 bases and 6 bases respectively, with 17 bases between them. The CDR3 consists of 15 residues.

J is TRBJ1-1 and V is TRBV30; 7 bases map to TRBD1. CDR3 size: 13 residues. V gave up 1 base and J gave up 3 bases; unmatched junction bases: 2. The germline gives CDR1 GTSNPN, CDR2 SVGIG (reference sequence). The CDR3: CAWSEQGYTEAFF. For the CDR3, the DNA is TGTGCCTGGAGTGAACAGGGGTACACTGAAGCTTTCTTT.

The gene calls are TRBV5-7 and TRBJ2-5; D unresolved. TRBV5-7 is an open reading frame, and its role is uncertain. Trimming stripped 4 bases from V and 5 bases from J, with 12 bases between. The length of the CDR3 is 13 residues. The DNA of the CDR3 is TGTGCCAGCAGCCTCACATGCTTCGAGACCCAGTACTTC. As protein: CASSLTCFETQYF.

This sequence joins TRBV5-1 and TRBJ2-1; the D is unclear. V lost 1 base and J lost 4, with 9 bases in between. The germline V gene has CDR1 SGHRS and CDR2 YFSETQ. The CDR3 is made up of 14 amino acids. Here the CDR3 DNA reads TGCGCCAGCAGCTTGACAGACCAATACAATGAGCAGTTCTTC. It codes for CASSLTDQYNEQFF.

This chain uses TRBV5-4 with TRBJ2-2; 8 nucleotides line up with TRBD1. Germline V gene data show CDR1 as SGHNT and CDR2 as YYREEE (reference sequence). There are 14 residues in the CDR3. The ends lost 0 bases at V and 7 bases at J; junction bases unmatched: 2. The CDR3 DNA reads TGTGCCAGCAGCTTGGGGACAGGGATCGGGGAGCTGTTTTTT. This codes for CASSLGTGIGELFF.

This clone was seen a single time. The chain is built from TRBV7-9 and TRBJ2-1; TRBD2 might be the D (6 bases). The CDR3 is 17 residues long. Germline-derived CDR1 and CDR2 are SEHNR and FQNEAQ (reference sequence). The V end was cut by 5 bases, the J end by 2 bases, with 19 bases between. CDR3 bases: TGTGCCAGCAGCCCAACGACTAGTTTTATCGCCTACAATGAGCAGTTCTTC. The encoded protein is CASSPTTSFIAYNEQFF.

The CDR3 is CASSKSQGASAFF. The CDR3 coding sequence is TGTGCCAGCAGCAAATCCCAGGGGGCGAGTGCTTTCTTT. This chain joins TRBV28 and TRBJ1-1; 8 bases align to TRBD1. The CDR3 spans 13 residues. V was pared by 6 bases and J by 11 bases, with 11 bases of the junction left unmatched. CDR1 and CDR2 from the germline V gene are MDHEN and SYDVKM.

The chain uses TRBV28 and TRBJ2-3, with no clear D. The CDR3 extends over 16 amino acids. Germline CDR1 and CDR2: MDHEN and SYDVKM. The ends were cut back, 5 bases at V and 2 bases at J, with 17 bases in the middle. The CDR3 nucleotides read TGTGCCAGCAGTCTCCCAGGTACAACCCTCACAGATACGCAGTATTTT. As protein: CASSLPGTTLTDTQYF.

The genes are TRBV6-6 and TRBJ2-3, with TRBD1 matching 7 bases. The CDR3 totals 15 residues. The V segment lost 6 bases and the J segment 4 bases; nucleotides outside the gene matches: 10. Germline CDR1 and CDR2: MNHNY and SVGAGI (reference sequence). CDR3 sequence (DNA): TGTGCCAGCAGGCACAGGGGAAGTGTCGCAGATACGCAGTATTTT. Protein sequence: CASRHRGSVADTQYF.

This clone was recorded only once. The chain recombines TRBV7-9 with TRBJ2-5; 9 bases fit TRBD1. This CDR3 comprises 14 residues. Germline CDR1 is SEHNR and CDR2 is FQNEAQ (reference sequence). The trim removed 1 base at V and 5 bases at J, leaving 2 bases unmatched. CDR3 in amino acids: CASSLGDRVETQYF. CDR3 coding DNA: TGTGCCAGCAGCTTAGGGGACAGGGTTGAGACCCAGTACTTC.

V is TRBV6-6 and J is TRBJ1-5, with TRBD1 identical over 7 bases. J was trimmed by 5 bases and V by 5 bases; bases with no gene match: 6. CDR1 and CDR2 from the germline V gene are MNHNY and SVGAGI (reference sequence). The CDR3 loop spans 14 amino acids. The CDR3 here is CASSTTGMDQPQHF. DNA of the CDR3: TGTGCCAGCAGTACGACAGGGATGGATCAGCCCCAGCATTTT.

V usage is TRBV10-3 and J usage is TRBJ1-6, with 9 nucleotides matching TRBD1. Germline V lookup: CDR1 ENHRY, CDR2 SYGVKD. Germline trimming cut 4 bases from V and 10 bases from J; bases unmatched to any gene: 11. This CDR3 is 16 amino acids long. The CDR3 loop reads CAISADRGKPGSPLHF. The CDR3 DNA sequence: TGTGCCATCAGTGCCGACAGGGGGAAACCGGGATCACCCCTCCACTTT.